A single sample gave rise to the 2 T cell receptor beta chains below, sequenced in a study of blood T cells in healthy people across ages. A second 7 to 11 cycle PCR used barcoded and J-beta primers. MiXCR, applied by TCRdb to the 5' RACE reads, yields one record per CDR3 protein. The sample holds around 940,000 distinct CDR3 sequences, just over 50% seen once. The source material was blood. All receptors derive from a woman aged 60-75 years in good health.

With regard to this clonotype: It may be a read error: a sequence one base away is much more abundant. The V call is TRBV10-3, the J call TRBJ2-3, with TRBD1 matching 7 bases. The V gene's germline CDR1 is ENHRY and CDR2 SYGVKD. With 10 bases clipped from V and 3 bases from J, the junction kept 10 bases outside the gene matches. The CDR3 sequence is 14 residues long. The CDR3 DNA sequence: TGTGCCACCAAGCCGAGACAGGGAACAGATACGCAGTATTTT. This codes for CATKPRQGTDTQYF.

This clonotype showed up just once. The gene calls are TRBV29-1 and TRBJ2-3, with D tentatively TRBD2 (5 bases). The CDR3 is 15 residues long. In germline, CDR1 is SQVTM, CDR2 ANQGSEA. V was pared by 5 bases and J by 0 bases, with 15 bases between. As DNA, the CDR3 is TGCAGCGTTTCGCTGATAGCGACGAGCACAGATACGCAGTATTTT. This codes for CSVSLIATSTDTQYF.